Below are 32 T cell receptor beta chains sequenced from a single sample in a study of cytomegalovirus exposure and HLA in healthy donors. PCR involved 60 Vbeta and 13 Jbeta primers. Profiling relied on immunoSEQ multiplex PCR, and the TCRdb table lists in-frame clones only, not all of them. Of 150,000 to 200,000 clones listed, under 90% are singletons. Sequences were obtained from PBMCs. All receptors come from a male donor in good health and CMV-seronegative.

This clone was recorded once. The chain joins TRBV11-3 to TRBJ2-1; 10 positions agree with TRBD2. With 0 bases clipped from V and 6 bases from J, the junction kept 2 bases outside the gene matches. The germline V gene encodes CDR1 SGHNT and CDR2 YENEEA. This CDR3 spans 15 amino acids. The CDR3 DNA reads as TGTGCCAGCAGCTTAGAGGGGACTAGCGTCAATGAGCAGTTCTTC. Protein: CASSLEGTSVNEQFF.

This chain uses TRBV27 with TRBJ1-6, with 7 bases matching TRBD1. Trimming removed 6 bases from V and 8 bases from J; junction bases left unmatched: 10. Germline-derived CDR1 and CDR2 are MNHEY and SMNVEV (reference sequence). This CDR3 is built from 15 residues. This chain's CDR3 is CASRSDRVIYSPLHF. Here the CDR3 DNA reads TGTGCCAGCAGATCCGACAGGGTCATATATTCACCCCTCCACTTT.

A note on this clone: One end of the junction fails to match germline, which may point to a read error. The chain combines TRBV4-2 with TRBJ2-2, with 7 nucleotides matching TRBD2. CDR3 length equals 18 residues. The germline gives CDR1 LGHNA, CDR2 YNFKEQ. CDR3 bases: TGTGTCAGCAGCCAAGAATTGGCGGGAGTTTTGGGTACCGGGGAGCTGTTTTTT. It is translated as CVSSQELAGVLGTGELFF.

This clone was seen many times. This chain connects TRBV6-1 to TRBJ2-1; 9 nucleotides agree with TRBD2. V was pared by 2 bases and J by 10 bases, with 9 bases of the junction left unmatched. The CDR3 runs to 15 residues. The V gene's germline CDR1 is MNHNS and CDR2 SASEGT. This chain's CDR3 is CASSELAGALMEQFF. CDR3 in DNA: TGTGCCAGCAGTGAATTAGCGGGGGCCCTCATGGAGCAGTTCTTC.

The CDR3 DNA reads TGTGCCAGCAGTGATTTGTCGGATGAGCAGTTCTTC. Translated: CASSDLSDEQFF. V gene TRBV25-1 combines with J gene TRBJ2-1, with D hard to call. The CDR3 is 12 residues long. V lost 3 bases, J lost 8 bases, and 8 bases lay in between. CDR1 and CDR2 (germline): MGHDK, SYGVNS.

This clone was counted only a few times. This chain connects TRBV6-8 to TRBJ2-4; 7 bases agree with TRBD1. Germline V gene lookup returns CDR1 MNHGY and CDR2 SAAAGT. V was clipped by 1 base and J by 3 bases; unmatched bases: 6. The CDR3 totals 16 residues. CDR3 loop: CASSYYRGLDKNIQYF. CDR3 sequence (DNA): TGTGCCAGCAGTTACTACAGGGGTTTGGACAAAAACATTCAGTACTTC.

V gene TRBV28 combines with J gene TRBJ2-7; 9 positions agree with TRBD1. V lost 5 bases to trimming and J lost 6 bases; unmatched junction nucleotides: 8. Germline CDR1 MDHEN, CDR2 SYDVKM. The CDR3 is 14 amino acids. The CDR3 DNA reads TGTGCCAGCAGTCGGGGACAGGGACGGGGCGAGCAGTACTTC. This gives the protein CASSRGQGRGEQYF. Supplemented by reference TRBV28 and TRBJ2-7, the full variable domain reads DVKVTQSSRYLVKRTGEKVFLECVQDMDHENMFWYRQDPGLGLRLIYFSYDVKMKEKGDIPEGYSVSREKKERFSLILESASTNQTSMYLCASSRGQGRGEQYFGPGTRLTVT.

CDR3 in amino acids: CASSPRGEIYEQYF. As DNA, the CDR3 is TGTGCCAGCAGTCCCCGGGGAGAGATCTACGAGCAGTACTTC. The chain combines TRBV27 with TRBJ2-7; tentative D call: TRBD2 (5 bases). CDR1 MNHEY and CDR2 SMNVEV come from the germline V gene (reference sequence). This CDR3 contains 14 residues. Between the trimmed V and J ends, which lost 5 bases and 3 bases, there was a span of 14 bases.

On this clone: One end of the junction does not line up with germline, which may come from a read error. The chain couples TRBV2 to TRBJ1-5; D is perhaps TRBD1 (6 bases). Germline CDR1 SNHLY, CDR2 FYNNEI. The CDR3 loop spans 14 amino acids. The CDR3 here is CASIEQGLGQPQHF. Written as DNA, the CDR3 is TGTGCCAGCATTGAACAGGGTCTCGGTCAGCCCCAGCATTTT.

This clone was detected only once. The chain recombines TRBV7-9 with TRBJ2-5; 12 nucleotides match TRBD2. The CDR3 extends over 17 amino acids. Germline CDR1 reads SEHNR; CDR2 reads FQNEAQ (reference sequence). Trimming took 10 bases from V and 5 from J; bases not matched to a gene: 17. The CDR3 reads CAMQPSPPGTSGETQYF. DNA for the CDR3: TGTGCCATGCAACCTAGTCCACCCGGGACTAGCGGGGAGACCCAGTACTTC.

The CDR3: CASTPGSGYTF. CDR3 sequence (DNA): TGCGCCAGCACGCCCGGTTCTGGCTACACCTTC. J is TRBJ1-2 and V is TRBV10-2, with D uncertain. In germline, CDR1 is WSHSY, CDR2 SAAADI. CDR3 length equals 11 residues. Trimming removed 7 bases at V and 7 bases at J, with 10 bases between.

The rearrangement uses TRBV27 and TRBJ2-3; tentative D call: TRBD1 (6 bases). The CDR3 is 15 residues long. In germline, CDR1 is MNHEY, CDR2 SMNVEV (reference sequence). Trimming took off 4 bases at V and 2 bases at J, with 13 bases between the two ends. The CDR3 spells CASSSRGRVTDTQYF. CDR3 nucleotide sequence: TGTGCCAGCAGTTCAAGGGGGAGAGTCACAGATACGCAGTATTTT.

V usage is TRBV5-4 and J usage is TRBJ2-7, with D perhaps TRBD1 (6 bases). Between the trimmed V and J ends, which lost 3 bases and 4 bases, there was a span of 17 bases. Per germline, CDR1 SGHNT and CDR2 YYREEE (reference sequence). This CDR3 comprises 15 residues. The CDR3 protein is CASSYLDSPGYEQYF. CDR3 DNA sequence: TGTGCCAGCAGCTACCTGGACAGTCCGGGGTACGAGCAGTACTTC.

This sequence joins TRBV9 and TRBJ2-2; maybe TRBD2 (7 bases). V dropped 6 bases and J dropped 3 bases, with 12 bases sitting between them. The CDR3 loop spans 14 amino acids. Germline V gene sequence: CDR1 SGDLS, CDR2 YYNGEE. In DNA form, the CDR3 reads TGTGCCAGCAACGGGGGGCTCGACACCGGGGAGCTGTTTTTT. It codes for CASNGGLDTGELFF.

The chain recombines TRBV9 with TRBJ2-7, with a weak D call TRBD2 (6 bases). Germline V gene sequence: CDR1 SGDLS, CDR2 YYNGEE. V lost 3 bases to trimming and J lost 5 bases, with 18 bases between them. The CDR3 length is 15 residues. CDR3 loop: CASSAGVRATDEQYF. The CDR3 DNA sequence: TGTGCCAGCAGCGCGGGGGTCCGGGCGACGGACGAGCAGTACTTC.

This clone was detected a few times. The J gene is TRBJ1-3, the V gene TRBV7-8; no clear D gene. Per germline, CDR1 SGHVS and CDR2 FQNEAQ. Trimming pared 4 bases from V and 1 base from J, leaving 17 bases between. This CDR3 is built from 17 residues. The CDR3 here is CASSSRAPGWSGNTIYF. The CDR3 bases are TGTGCCAGCAGCTCTAGGGCCCCGGGATGGTCTGGAAACACCATATATTTT.

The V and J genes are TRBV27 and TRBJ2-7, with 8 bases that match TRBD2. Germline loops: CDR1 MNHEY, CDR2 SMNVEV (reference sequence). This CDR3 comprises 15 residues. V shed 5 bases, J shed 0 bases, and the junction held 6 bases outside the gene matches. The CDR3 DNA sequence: TGTGCCAGCAGTATAATAGCGGGGTACTCCTACGAGCAGTACTTC. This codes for CASSIIAGYSYEQYF.

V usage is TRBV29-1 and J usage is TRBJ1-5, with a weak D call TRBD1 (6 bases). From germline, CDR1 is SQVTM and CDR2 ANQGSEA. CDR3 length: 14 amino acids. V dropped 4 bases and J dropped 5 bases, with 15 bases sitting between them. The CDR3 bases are TGCAGCGTTGCGAAACAGGGCTCCCATCAGCCCCAGCATTTT. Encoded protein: CSVAKQGSHQPQHF. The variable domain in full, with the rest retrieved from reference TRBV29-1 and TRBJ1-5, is SAVISQKPSRDICQRGTSLTIQCQVDSQVTMMFWYRQQPGQSLTLIATANQGSEATYESGFVIDKFPISRPNLTFSTLTVSNMSPEDSSIYLCSVAKQGSHQPQHFGDGTRLSIL.

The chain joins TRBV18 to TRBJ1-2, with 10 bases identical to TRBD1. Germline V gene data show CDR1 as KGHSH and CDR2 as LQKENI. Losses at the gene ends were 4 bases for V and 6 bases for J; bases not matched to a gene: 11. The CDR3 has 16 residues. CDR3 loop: CASSRGQGDDFNGYTF. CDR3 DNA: TGTGCCAGCTCACGTGGACAGGGGGACGATTTTAATGGCTACACCTTC.

Here the CDR3 reads CAISEGASTEAFF. DNA for the CDR3: TGTGCCATCAGCGAGGGGGCGAGCACTGAAGCTTTCTTT. The gene calls are TRBV10-3 and TRBJ1-1, with 7 nucleotides matching TRBD1. Germline V gives CDR1 ENHRY, CDR2 SYGVKD. V trimming: 6 bases; J trimming: 4 bases; junction bases outside the gene matches: 5. The CDR3 runs to 13 residues.

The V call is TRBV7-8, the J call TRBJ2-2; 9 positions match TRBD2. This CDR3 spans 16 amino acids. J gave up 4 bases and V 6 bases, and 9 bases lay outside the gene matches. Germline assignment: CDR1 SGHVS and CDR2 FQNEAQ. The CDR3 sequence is CASRSSGAGGTGELFF. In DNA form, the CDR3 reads TGTGCCAGCAGGTCCTCAGGAGCGGGGGGCACCGGGGAGCTGTTTTTT.

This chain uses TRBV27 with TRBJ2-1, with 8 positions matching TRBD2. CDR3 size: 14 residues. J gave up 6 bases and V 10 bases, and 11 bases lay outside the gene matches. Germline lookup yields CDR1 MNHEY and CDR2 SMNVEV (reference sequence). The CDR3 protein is CATHGGVHTNEQFF. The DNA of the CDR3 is TGTGCCACCCACGGGGGGGTTCATACCAATGAGCAGTTCTTC.

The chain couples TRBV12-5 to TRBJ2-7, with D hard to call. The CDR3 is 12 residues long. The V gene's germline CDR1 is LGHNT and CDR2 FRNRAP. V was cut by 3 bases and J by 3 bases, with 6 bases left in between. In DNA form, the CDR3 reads TGTGCTAGTGGTTTACAAGACTACGAGCAGTACTTC. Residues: CASGLQDYEQYF. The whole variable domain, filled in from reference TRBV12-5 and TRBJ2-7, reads DARVTQTPRHKVTEMGQEVTMRCQPILGHNTVFWYRQTMMQGLELLAYFRNRAPLDDSGMPKDRFSAEMPDATLATLKIQPSEPRDSAVYFCASGLQDYEQYFGPGTRLTVT.

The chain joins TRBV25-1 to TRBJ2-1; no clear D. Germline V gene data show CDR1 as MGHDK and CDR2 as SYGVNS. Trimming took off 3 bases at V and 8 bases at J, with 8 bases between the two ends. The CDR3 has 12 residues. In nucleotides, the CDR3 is TGTGCCAGCAGTGATGTGAGTGATGAGCAGTTCTTC. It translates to CASSDVSDEQFF. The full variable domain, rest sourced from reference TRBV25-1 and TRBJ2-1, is EADIYQTPRYLVIGTGKKITLECSQTMGHDKMYWYQQDPGMELHLIHYSYGVNSTEKGDLSSESTVSRIRTEHFPLTLESARPSHTSQYLCASSDVSDEQFFGPGTRLTVL.

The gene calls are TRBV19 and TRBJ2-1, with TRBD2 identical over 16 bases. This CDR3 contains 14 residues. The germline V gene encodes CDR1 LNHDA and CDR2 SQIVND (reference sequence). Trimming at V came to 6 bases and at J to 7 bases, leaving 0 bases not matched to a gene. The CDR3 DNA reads TGTGCCAGTAGGGGACTAGCGGGAGGGAATGAGCAGTTCTTC. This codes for CASRGLAGGNEQFF.

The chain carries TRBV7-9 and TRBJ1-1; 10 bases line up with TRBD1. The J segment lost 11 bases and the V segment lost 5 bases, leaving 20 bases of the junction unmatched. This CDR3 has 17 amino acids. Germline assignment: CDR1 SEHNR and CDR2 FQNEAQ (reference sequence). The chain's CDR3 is CASSTTHGTGDIGGAFF. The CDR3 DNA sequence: TGTGCCAGCAGCACCACTCACGGGACAGGGGACATCGGTGGTGCTTTCTTT.

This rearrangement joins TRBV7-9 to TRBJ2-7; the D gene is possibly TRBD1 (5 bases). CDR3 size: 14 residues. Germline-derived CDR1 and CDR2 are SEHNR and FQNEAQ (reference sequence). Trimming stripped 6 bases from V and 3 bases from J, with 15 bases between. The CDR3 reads CASSSGHHGYEQYF. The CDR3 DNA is TGTGCCAGCAGTTCCGGACACCACGGCTACGAGCAGTACTTC.

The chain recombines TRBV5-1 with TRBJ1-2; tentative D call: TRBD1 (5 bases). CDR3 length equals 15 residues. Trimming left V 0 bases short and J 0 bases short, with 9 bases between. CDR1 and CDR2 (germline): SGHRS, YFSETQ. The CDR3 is CASSLGQPPNYGYTF. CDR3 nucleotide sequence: TGCGCCAGCAGCTTGGGACAGCCACCTAACTATGGCTACACCTTC.

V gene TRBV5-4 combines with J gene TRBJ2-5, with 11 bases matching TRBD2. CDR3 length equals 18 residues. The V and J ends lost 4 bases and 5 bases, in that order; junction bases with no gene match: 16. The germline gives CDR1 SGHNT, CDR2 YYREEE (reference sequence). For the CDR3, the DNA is TGTGCCAGCAGCCAGGGGATGACTAGCGGGGACCTCGGGGAGACCCAGTACTTC. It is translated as CASSQGMTSGDLGETQYF.

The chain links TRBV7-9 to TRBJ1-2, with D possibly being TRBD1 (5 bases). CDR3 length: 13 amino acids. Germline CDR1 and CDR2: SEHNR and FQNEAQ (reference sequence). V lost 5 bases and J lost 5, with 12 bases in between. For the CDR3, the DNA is TGTGCCAGCAGCCTTCAGGGCTGGTATGGCTACACCTTC. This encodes CASSLQGWYGYTF.

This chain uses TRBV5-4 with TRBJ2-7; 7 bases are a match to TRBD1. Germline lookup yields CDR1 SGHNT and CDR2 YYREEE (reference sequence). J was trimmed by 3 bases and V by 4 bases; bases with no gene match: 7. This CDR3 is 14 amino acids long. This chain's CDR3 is CASSRWAGGYEQYF. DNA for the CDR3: TGTGCCAGCAGCCGCTGGGCAGGGGGCTACGAGCAGTACTTC.

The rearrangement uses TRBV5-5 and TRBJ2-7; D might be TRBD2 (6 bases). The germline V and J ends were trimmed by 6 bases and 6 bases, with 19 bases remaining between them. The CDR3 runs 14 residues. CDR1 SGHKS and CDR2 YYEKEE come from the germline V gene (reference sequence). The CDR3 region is CASTSFGGRGEQYF. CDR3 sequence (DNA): TGTGCCAGCACCTCATTTGGAGGGCGAGGCGAGCAGTACTTC.